This TCR beta chain was recorded in a study of immune evolution from preneoplasia to lung adenocarcinoma. Study outcomes and limitations: Normal lung had the highest top T cell clone frequencies.

Some clones are missing from TCRdb's copy, which holds only in-frame ones; the method was immunoSEQ multiplex PCR. The sample has tens of thousands of clones; more than 60% are singletons. Comment on this clone: Antigen: not known.

Resections took place in Japan or China from about 2014 to 2017. V was trimmed by 5 bases and J by 3 bases, leaving 17 bases between them. The V gene's germline CDR1 is SGHTA and CDR2 FQGNSA. The CDR3 is made up of 15 amino acids. The chain uses TRBV7-2 and TRBJ2-7; maybe TRBD2 (5 bases). The sequence was obtained from a person aged 55 to 70 with lung adenocarcinoma. The specimen was FFPE invasive lung adenocarcinoma tissue. CDR3 in amino acids: CASSPPGRGRYEQYF. In DNA form, the CDR3 reads TGTGCCAGCAGCCCCCCCGGACGGGGTCGCTACGAGCAGTACTTC.